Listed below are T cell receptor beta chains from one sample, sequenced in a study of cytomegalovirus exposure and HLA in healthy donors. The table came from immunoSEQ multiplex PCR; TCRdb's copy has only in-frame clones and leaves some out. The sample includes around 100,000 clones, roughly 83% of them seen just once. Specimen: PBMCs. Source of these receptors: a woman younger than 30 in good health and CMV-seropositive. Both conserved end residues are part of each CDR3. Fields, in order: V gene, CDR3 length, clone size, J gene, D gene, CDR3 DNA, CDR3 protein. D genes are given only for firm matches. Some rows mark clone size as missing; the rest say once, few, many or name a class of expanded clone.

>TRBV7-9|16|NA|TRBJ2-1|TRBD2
TGTGCCAGCAGCTCATTAGCGGGAGGGCCTGTCGGGGAGCAGTTCTTC
CASSSLAGGPVGEQFF
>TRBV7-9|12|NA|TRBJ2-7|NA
TGTTCCAGCAGCTTGTCCGGGTACGAGCAGTACTTC
CSSSLSGYEQYF
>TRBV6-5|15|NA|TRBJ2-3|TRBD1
TGTGCCAGCAGTGTCGACAGGGCATTCACAGATACGCAGTATTTT
CASSVDRAFTDTQYF
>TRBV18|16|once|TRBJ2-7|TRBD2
TGTGCCAGCTCACCCCCTTTCAGCGGGAGTTCCTACGAGCAGTACTTC
CASSPPFSGSSYEQYF
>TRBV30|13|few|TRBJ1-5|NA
TGTGCCTGGAATGTTCGGGGCAATCAGCCCCAGCATTTT
CAWNVRGNQPQHF
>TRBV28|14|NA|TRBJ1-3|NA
TGTGCCAGCAGACCCGGTGAAGCCGGAAACACCATATATTTT
CASRPGEAGNTIYF
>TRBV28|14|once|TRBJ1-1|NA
TGTGCCAGCAGAATGTATAGATTGAACACTGAAGCTTTCTTT
CASRMYRLNTEAFF
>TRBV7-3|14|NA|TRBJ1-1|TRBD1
TGTGCCAGCAGCTTTGGACAGGGGGGAACTGAAGCTTTCTTT
CASSFGQGGTEAFF
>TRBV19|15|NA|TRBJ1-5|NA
TGTGCCAGTAGTACCGACCAGGGATTCAATCAGCCCCAGCATTTT
CASSTDQGFNQPQHF
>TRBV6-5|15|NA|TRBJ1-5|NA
TGTGCCAGCAGACCTACAGGTCATAGCAATCAGCCCCAGCATTTT
CASRPTGHSNQPQHF
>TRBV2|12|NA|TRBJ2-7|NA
TGTGCCAGCAGTGACCCCGCCTACGAGCAGTACTTC
CASSDPAYEQYF
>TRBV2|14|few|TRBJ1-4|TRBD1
TGTGCCAGCAGTATACAGGGGTCTAATGAAAAACTGTTTTTT
CASSIQGSNEKLFF
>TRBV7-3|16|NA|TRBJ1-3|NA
TGTGCCAGCAGCTTAGGCCCGATCGCCTCTGGAAACACCATATATTTT
CASSLGPIASGNTIYF
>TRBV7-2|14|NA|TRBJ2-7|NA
TGTGCCAGCAGCTCGCGACAGACCTCCTACGAGCAGTACTTC
CASSSRQTSYEQYF
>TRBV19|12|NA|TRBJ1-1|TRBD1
TGTGCCAGTAGTGAGGGGGCGGATGAAGCTTTCTTT
CASSEGADEAFF
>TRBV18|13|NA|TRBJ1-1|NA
TGTGCCAGCTCACCACTGAGGAACACTGAAGCTTTCTTT
CASSPLRNTEAFF
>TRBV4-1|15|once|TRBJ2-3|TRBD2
TGCGCCAGCAGCCCCGGACTAGCGGTGCTGGATACGCAGTATTTT
CASSPGLAVLDTQYF
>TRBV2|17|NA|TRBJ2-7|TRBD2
TGTGCCAGCAGTGTCACTAGCGGGAGTATCTCTCCCTACGAGCAGTACTTC
CASSVTSGSISPYEQYF
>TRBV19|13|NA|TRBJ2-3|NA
TGTGCCAGTAGTATTGCAGGGGAAGATACGCAGTATTTT
CASSIAGEDTQYF
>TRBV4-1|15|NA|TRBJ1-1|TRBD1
TGCGCCAGCAGCCCCGTTAGGACAGGGAACACTGAAGCTTTCTTT
CASSPVRTGNTEAFF
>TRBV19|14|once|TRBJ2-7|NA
TGTGCCAGTAGTCCCGCGGGCGATTCCTACGAGCAGTACTTC
CASSPAGDSYEQYF
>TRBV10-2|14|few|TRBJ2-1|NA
TGCGCCAGCAGTGAGTCAAGGCGGATCACCCAGCAGTTCTTC
CASSESRRITQQFF
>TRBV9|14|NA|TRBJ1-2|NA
TGTGCCAGCAGCCCCCAATGGGGGGACTATGGCTACACCTTC
CASSPQWGDYGYTF
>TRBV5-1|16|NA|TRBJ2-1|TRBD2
TGCGCCAGCAGCTTGCGTTGGCGGGAGGGCCCTAATGAGCAGTTCTTC
CASSLRWREGPNEQFF
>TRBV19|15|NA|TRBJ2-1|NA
TGTGCCAGTAGTATTGAGCCAGGGGGGTATCATGAGCAGTTCTTC
CASSIEPGGYHEQFF
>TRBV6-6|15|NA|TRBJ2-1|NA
TGTGCCAGCAGTTATGACTCCTCTTTCTACAATGAGCAGTTCTTC
CASSYDSSFYNEQFF
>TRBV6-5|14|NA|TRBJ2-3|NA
TGTGCCAGCAGTTACGAGACAGTTCAATCCCCGCAGTATTTT
CASSYETVQSPQYF
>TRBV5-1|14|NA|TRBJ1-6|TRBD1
TGCGCCAGCACCTTAGGACAGGGGAGTTCACCCCTCCACTTT
CASTLGQGSSPLHF
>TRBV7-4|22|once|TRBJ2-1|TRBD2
TGTGCCAGCAGCTTAGAGGGGTTGGGACTAGCGGGAGGACCGGGAGCATACAATGAGCAGTTCTTC
CASSLEGLGLAGGPGAYNEQFF
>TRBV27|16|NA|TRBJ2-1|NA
TGTGCCAGCAGTCACAGGGCGGGAGACTCCTACAATGAGCAGTTCTTC
CASSHRAGDSYNEQFF
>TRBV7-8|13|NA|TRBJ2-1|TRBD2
TGTGCCAGCAGCCTGGGACTAGACGATGAGCAGTTCTTC
CASSLGLDDEQFF
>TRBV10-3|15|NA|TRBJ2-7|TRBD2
TGTGCCATCAGCCCACTAGCGTCAATCATCTACGAGCAGTACTTC
CAISPLASIIYEQYF
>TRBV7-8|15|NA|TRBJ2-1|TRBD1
TGTGCCAGCAAACTCCGGGACAGGGGTATCAATGAGCAGTTCTTC
CASKLRDRGINEQFF
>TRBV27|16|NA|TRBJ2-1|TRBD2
TGTGCCAGCAGTTTATATGCGGCTAGCGGGGGTAATGAGCAGTTCTTC
CASSLYAASGGNEQFF